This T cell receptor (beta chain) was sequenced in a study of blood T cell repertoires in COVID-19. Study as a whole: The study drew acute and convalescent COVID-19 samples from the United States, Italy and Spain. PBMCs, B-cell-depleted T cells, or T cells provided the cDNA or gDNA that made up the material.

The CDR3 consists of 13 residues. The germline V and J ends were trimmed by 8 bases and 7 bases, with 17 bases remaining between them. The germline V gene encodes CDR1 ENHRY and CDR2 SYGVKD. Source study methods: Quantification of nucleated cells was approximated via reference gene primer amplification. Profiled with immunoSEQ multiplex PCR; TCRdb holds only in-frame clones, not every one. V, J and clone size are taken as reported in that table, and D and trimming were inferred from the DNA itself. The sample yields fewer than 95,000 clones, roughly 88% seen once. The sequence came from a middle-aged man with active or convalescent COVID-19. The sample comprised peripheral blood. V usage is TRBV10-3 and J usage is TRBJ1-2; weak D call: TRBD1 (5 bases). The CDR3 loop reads CAIVRDYGFGYTF. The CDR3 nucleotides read TGTGCCATCGTCCGGGACTACGGTTTTGGCTACACCTTC.